These T cell receptor beta chains were read from a single sample in a study of cytomegalovirus exposure and HLA in healthy donors. The assay was immunoSEQ multiplex PCR, and TCRdb's table has in-frame clones only and misses some. This sample has 150,000 to 200,000 clones; roughly 78% occur once, and the top ten carry 6% to 7.5%. Sequencing used PBMCs. The receptors shown here come from a man aged 40-49 years in good health and CMV-seropositive. CDR3s include the opening cysteine and the closing phenylalanine or tryptophan. Fields, in order: J gene, clone size, D gene, V gene, CDR3 DNA, CDR3 protein. D genes are given only for firm matches. Not all rows give a size; the values are once, few, many and, for expanded clones, a class.

>TRBJ1-5|NA|TRBD1|TRBV12-5
TGTGCTAGTGGTCCAGGGGGCAGACAGCCCCAGCATTTT
CASGPGGRQPQHF
>TRBJ2-2|NA|NA|TRBV4-2
TGTGCCAGCAGCCAGAGGCCCGGGGAGCTGTTTTTT
CASSQRPGELFF
>TRBJ2-7|NA|TRBD2|TRBV18
TGTGCCAGCTCACCATTGGGCGGGGGGGACCTCTCCTACGAGCAGTACTTC
CASSPLGGGDLSYEQYF
>TRBJ2-5|NA|NA|TRBV29-1
TGCAGCGTTGCGGGGGAAGAGACCCAGTACTTC
CSVAGEETQYF
>TRBJ1-5|NA|NA|TRBV4-1
TGCGCCAGCAGCCAAGCGGCAGGGCCTCAGCCCCAGCATTTT
CASSQAAGPQPQHF
>TRBJ2-3|NA|NA|TRBV2
TGTGCCAGCGGAGGGCAGACTTTCACAGATACGCAGTATTTT
CASGGQTFTDTQYF
>TRBJ2-3|NA|NA|TRBV5-4
TGTGCCAGCAGCTTGGAGAGTACGCAGTATTTT
CASSLESTQYF
>TRBJ2-6|NA|NA|TRBV2
TGTGCCACCACAAAGACAGGCGATTACTCTGGGGCCAACGTCCTGACTTTC
CATTKTGDYSGANVLTF
>TRBJ1-6|NA|TRBD1|TRBV12-5
TGTGCTAGTGGCCCTGGACAGGGATATTCACCCCTCCACTTT
CASGPGQGYSPLHF
>TRBJ1-2|NA|TRBD1|TRBV5-1
TGCGCCAGCAGGGGGACAGGGGGCAGTTATGGCTACACCTTC
CASRGTGGSYGYTF
>TRBJ2-7|NA|NA|TRBV5-1
TGCGCCAGCAGCTTGGCCGCGTCGGGAACTAGCTACGAGCAGTACTTC
CASSLAASGTSYEQYF
>TRBJ2-2|NA|NA|TRBV5-1
TGCGCCAGCAGCATGACAGGACCGAACACCGGGGAGCTGTTTTTT
CASSMTGPNTGELFF
>TRBJ2-1|NA|TRBD2|TRBV5-4
TGTGCCAGCAGCACTCCCCTAGCGGGGGGGCCAAATGAGCAGTTCTTC
CASSTPLAGGPNEQFF
>TRBJ2-5|NA|TRBD2|TRBV5-1
TGCGCCAGCAGCTATGGGGGGGGCCAAGAGACCCAGTACTTC
CASSYGGGQETQYF
>TRBJ2-2|NA|NA|TRBV7-2
TGTGCCAGCAGCTTAGAGTGGGGCCAGACGAACACCGGGGAGCTGTTTTTT
CASSLEWGQTNTGELFF
>TRBJ1-1|NA|NA|TRBV6-6
TGTGCCAGCAGCTCGACCCCCTACAGTGAAGCTTTCTTT
CASSSTPYSEAFF
>TRBJ2-4|NA|NA|TRBV28
TGTGCCAGCAGTTCGGTGGGGGGGGCGCGGCAAAACATTCAGTACTTC
CASSSVGGARQNIQYF
>TRBJ1-4|NA|TRBD1|TRBV14
TGTGCCAGCAGCCCGGGACAGGGAGGTGAAAAACTGTTTTTT
CASSPGQGGEKLFF
>TRBJ1-2|NA|TRBD1|TRBV5-1
TGCGCCAGCAGCCCGGTGACAGGGGGCGACTATGGCTACACCTTC
CASSPVTGGDYGYTF
>TRBJ2-7|NA|TRBD2|TRBV5-1
TGCGCCAGCAGCTTCTTGGCGGGGGGGCAAGACGAGCAGTACTTC
CASSFLAGGQDEQYF
>TRBJ1-4|once|NA|TRBV2
TGTGCCAGCGCAACAGAAGGAGAAAAACTGTTTTTT
CASATEGEKLFF
>TRBJ1-6|NA|TRBD1|TRBV6-5
TGTGCCAGCAGTTATCGGCAGGGGGTTTCACCCCTCCACTTT
CASSYRQGVSPLHF
>TRBJ1-2|NA|TRBD1|TRBV18
TGTGCCAGCTCCCCAGACAGGGAGGGCTACACCTTC
CASSPDREGYTF